What follows are 23 T cell receptor beta chains derived from one specimen sequenced in a study of cytomegalovirus exposure and HLA in healthy donors. In the PCR, 60 Vbeta and 13 Jbeta primers were used. Repertoires were generated with immunoSEQ multiplex PCR, while TCRdb's copy carries only in-frame clones and drops some. The sample yields tens of thousands of clones, more than 65% seen once. Sequencing input: PBMCs. These receptors were collected from a male donor in good health and CMV-seropositive.

Only a few counts were recorded for this clone. The chain recombines TRBV6-6 with TRBJ1-5, with 7 positions matching TRBD1. This CDR3 has 15 amino acids. Germline CDR1 MNHNY, CDR2 SVGAGI (reference sequence). V trimming: 0 bases; J trimming: 5 bases; junction bases outside the gene matches: 4. CDR3 sequence (DNA): TGTGCCAGCAGTTACTCCCACAGGGGCGATCAGCCCCAGCATTTT. It encodes CASSYSHRGDQPQHF.

V usage is TRBV19 and J usage is TRBJ2-7, with 7 bases aligning to TRBD2. The CDR3 consists of 14 residues. The ends lost 4 bases at V and 4 bases at J; junction bases unmatched: 7. Germline V gene sequence: CDR1 LNHDA, CDR2 SQIVND (reference sequence). The CDR3 here is CASSNPGLLYEQYF. The CDR3 DNA is TGTGCCAGTAGTAATCCGGGACTACTATACGAGCAGTACTTC.

The chain has TRBV4-2 and TRBJ2-1, with D possibly matching TRBD2 (5 bases). The CDR3 is made up of 16 amino acids. The V end was cut by 0 bases, the J end by 3 bases, with 12 bases between. Germline V lookup: CDR1 LGHNA, CDR2 YNFKEQ. The CDR3: CASSQELRGGYNEQFF. In nucleotides, the CDR3 is TGTGCCAGCAGCCAAGAGCTTCGGGGTGGCTACAATGAGCAGTTCTTC.

This clone was seen a handful of times. V is TRBV6-4 and J is TRBJ2-3; TRBD2 matches 12 bases. There are 15 residues in the CDR3. After removal of 2 bases from V and 3 bases from J, the junction contained 0 bases not matched to a gene. Germline V gene sequence: CDR1 MRHNA, CDR2 SNTAGT. This CDR3 reads CASSDGTSGTDTQYF. The CDR3 DNA reads as TGTGCCAGCAGTGACGGGACTAGCGGGACAGATACGCAGTATTTT.

CDR3 nucleotides: TGTGCCAGCAGCTTATGGACTAGCGGGCCTTCCTACGAGCAGTACTTC. Protein: CASSLWTSGPSYEQYF. This sequence joins TRBV5-4 and TRBJ2-7; 11 bases agree with TRBD2. Germline lookup yields CDR1 SGHNT and CDR2 YYREEE (reference sequence). The CDR3 is made up of 16 amino acids. Trimming took 2 bases from V and 1 from J; bases not matched to a gene: 5.

The chain recombines TRBV9 with TRBJ1-1, with no clear D. V was shortened by 2 bases and J by 2 bases, with 7 bases between the two germline ends. The CDR3 has 13 residues. Germline assignment: CDR1 SGDLS and CDR2 YYNGEE. CDR3 DNA: TGTGCCAGCAGCGTTAAAACAAACACTGAAGCTTTCTTT. Translated, it gives CASSVKTNTEAFF.

The CDR3 is CASSVTGTSGYNEQFF. DNA of the CDR3: TGTGCCAGCAGCGTCACCGGGACTAGCGGTTACAATGAGCAGTTCTTC. The chain is built from TRBV9 and TRBJ2-1; 11 bases match TRBD2. The length of the CDR3 is 16 residues. After removal of 2 bases from V and 4 bases from J, the junction contained 5 bases not matched to a gene. Germline V CDR1 and CDR2: SGDLS, YYNGEE.

V and J are TRBV14 and TRBJ2-7, with TRBD1 matching over 9 bases. This CDR3 has 17 amino acids. CDR1 is SGHDN and CDR2 is FVKESK in the germline V gene. Trimming removed 2 bases from V and 1 base from J; junction bases left unmatched: 9. The CDR3 sequence: CASSQPPGQGLSYEQYF. The DNA for the CDR3 is TGTGCCAGCAGCCAACCGCCGGGACAGGGATTATCCTACGAGCAGTACTTC. The full variable domain, its missing parts supplied by reference TRBV14 and TRBJ2-7, is EAGVTQFPSHSVIEKGQTVTLRCDPISGHDNLYWYRRVMGKEIKFLLHFVKESKQDESGMPNNRFLAERTGGTYSTLKVQPAELEDSGVYFCASSQPPGQGLSYEQYFGPGTRLTVT.

The chain joins TRBV7-9 to TRBJ2-5; TRBD2 matches at 9 bases. The CDR3 consists of 15 residues. The junction had 6 bases not matched to a gene; V was cut back by 5 bases and J by 2 bases. CDR1 is SEHNR and CDR2 is FQNEAQ in the germline V gene (reference sequence). Here the CDR3 DNA reads TGTGCCAGCAGCCTACCAACTAGCGGGCAAGAGACCCAGTACTTC. Protein product: CASSLPTSGQETQYF.

This rearrangement joins TRBV2 to TRBJ1-2, with no clear D. CDR1 is SNHLY and CDR2 is FYNNEI in the germline V gene. The CDR3 loop spans 13 amino acids. The ends were cut back, 4 bases at V and 4 bases at J, with 10 bases in the middle. The CDR3 DNA is TGTGCCAGCAGTGGTGACGGACTCTATGGCTACACCTTC. As protein: CASSGDGLYGYTF.

V usage is TRBV9 and J usage is TRBJ2-7; D is unclear. CDR1 and CDR2 from the germline V gene are SGDLS and YYNGEE. The CDR3 spans 13 residues. Between the trimmed V and J ends, which lost 4 bases and 6 bases, there was a span of 14 bases. The CDR3 reads CASSSIGSGEQYF. The DNA of the CDR3 is TGTGCCAGCAGCTCCATCGGTTCCGGCGAGCAGTACTTC.

The V gene is TRBV6-1, the J gene TRBJ2-3; a weak D match, TRBD2 (5 bases). This CDR3 contains 15 residues. CDR1 and CDR2 (germline): MNHNS, SASEGT. The V gene lost 7 bases and the J gene lost 0 bases, with 14 bases spanning the gap. The CDR3 nucleotides read TGTGCCAGCACCGGAAGACGGGGAAGCACAGATACGCAGTATTTT. It yields the protein CASTGRRGSTDTQYF.

This clone was picked up a small number of times. The rearrangement joins TRBV19 to TRBJ1-5, with 8 nucleotides matching TRBD1. V was pared by 5 bases and J by 4 bases, with 10 bases of the junction left unmatched. The germline gives CDR1 LNHDA, CDR2 SQIVND (reference sequence). There are 16 residues in the CDR3. CDR3 amino acids: CASSQTGTGPNQPQHF. DNA of the CDR3: TGTGCCAGTAGTCAAACAGGGACAGGTCCTAATCAGCCCCAGCATTTT.

This sequence joins TRBV5-6 and TRBJ1-4; 9 positions match TRBD1. Germline CDR1 SGHDT, CDR2 YYEEEE. The length of the CDR3 is 15 residues. V shed 4 bases and J 2 bases; nucleotides not matched to a gene: 3. CDR3 nucleotides: TGTGCCAGCAGCGTTACAGGGGGCACTAATGAAAAACTGTTTTTT. Residues: CASSVTGGTNEKLFF.

This clone has more than one count but fewer than ten. The genes are TRBV2 and TRBJ2-3; 14 bases match TRBD2. The germline V gene encodes CDR1 SNHLY and CDR2 FYNNEI. J was trimmed by 1 base and V by 9 bases; bases with no gene match: 9. This CDR3 is 17 amino acids long. The CDR3, as DNA: TGTGCCAGAGGGGGGACTAGCGGGAGAAGGCGCACAGATACGCAGTATTTT. Its translation: CARGGTSGRRRTDTQYF.

The chain couples TRBV10-2 to TRBJ1-4; D is uncertain. The V end was cut by 3 bases, the J end by 5 bases, with 10 bases between. The CDR3 is 14 amino acids. Germline V lookup: CDR1 WSHSY, CDR2 SAAADI. CDR3 DNA sequence: TGCGCCAGCAGTGACGCCGGGATAAATGAAAAACTGTTTTTT. Its translation is CASSDAGINEKLFF.

This chain joins TRBV2 and TRBJ1-2, with 8 nucleotides matching TRBD1. CDR1 is SNHLY, CDR2 FYNNEI, per germline. V lost 6 bases and J lost 7; bases outside the gene matches: 22. The CDR3 has 18 residues. The CDR3 bases are TGTGCCAGCAGCACGGAACGACAGGGGAGGAAGGGTAATCGTGGCTACACCTTC. This translates into CASSTERQGRKGNRGYTF.

The chain has TRBV18 and TRBJ2-7; 13 nucleotides agree with TRBD2. Per the germline V gene, CDR1 is KGHSH and CDR2 is LQKENI. V shed 3 bases and J 3 bases; nucleotides not matched to a gene: 5. The CDR3 loop spans 16 amino acids. The CDR3 sequence is CASSPRRTSGGYEQYF. Written as DNA, the CDR3 is TGTGCCAGCTCACCCCGAAGGACTAGCGGGGGCTACGAGCAGTACTTC.

The V call is TRBV18, the J call TRBJ1-1, with TRBD1 matching over 8 bases. CDR1 KGHSH and CDR2 LQKENI come from the germline V gene. V lost 3 bases and J lost 0; bases outside the gene matches: 3. This CDR3 spans 15 amino acids. The CDR3 reads CASSPSGQVNTEAFF. CDR3 bases: TGTGCCAGCTCACCTTCGGGACAGGTGAACACTGAAGCTTTCTTT.

CDR3 nucleotide sequence: TGTGCCAGCTCACCACCGAGGGCTTCCGGGACAGGGAACACCGGGGAGCTGTTTTTT. Its protein product is CASSPPRASGTGNTGELFF. The genes are TRBV18 and TRBJ2-2; 8 positions match TRBD1. This CDR3 has 19 amino acids. V was clipped by 0 bases and J by 1 base; unmatched bases: 10. Germline lookup yields CDR1 KGHSH and CDR2 LQKENI.

This chain joins TRBV15 and TRBJ1-3, with 8 bases aligning to TRBD1. Germline-derived CDR1 and CDR2 are LNHNV and YYDKDF (reference sequence). The CDR3 totals 16 residues. V shed 3 bases, J shed 4 bases, and the junction held 8 bases outside the gene matches. The CDR3 DNA sequence: TGTGCCACCAGCAGTATGACAGGGGTAGGAGGAAACACCATATATTTT. It codes for CATSSMTGVGGNTIYF.

This chain connects TRBV7-9 to TRBJ1-2; D call uncertain. Deletions cut 5 bases from V and 7 bases from J, with 17 bases between. The CDR3 runs 14 residues. Germline assignment: CDR1 SEHNR and CDR2 FQNEAQ (reference sequence). CDR3 in DNA: TGTGCCAGCAGCCTGGCCTCGGCGGGTCGTGGCTACACCTTC. Protein: CASSLASAGRGYTF.

V and J are TRBV2 and TRBJ2-3, with a weak D call TRBD1 (6 bases). The CDR3 totals 16 residues. CDR1 is SNHLY and CDR2 is FYNNEI in the germline V gene. The ends were cut back, 7 bases at V and 4 bases at J, with 21 bases in the middle. CDR3 sequence reads: CASTLDGRGKSDTQYF. Here the CDR3 DNA reads TGTGCCAGCACCCTGGACGGCAGGGGAAAATCAGATACGCAGTATTTT.